The next 30 T cell receptor beta chains were all read from a single sample in a study of blood T cell repertoires in COVID-19. TCRdb's copy holds only in-frame clones and misses some; the assay was immunoSEQ multiplex PCR. The sample records some 200,000 clones, 80% to 85% being singletons. Source material: peripheral blood. These receptors were taken from a woman aged 25 to 39 who had recovered from COVID-19.

The chain has TRBV28 and TRBJ2-1; TRBD2 matches 13 bases. The germline CDR1 and CDR2 sequences are MDHEN and SYDVKM. This CDR3 region has 16 residues. The V gene end was trimmed by 3 bases and the J gene end by 7 bases; junction bases not matched to a gene: 6. DNA for the CDR3: TGTGCCAGCAGTTTCGAGGGACTAGCGGGAAGGAATGAGCAGTTCTTC. Amino acid sequence: CASSFEGLAGRNEQFF.

The chain employs TRBV10-2 and TRBJ1-5; possibly TRBD1 for D (5 bases). This CDR3 is built from 14 residues. From germline, CDR1 is WSHSY and CDR2 SAAADI. The V and J ends lost 3 bases and 5 bases respectively, with 11 bases between them. CDR3 protein: CASSDARVDQPQHF. CDR3 coding DNA: TGCGCCAGCAGTGATGCCAGGGTCGATCAGCCCCAGCATTTT.

The chain links TRBV3-1 (or the pseudogene TRBV3-2) to TRBJ1-2; 7 bases align to TRBD1. The V segment lost 0 bases and the J segment 1 base; nucleotides outside the gene matches: 8. CDR1 is LGHDT and CDR2 is YNNKEL in the germline V gene (reference sequence). The CDR3 totals 17 residues. CDR3 residues: CASSQDLGTVLNYGYTF. The CDR3 DNA sequence: TGTGCCAGCAGCCAAGATTTGGGGACAGTTCTTAACTATGGCTACACCTTC.

The chain has TRBV30 and TRBJ2-7, with 8 bases that match TRBD1. In germline, CDR1 is GTSNPN, CDR2 SVGIG (reference sequence). CDR3 length: 14 residues. Germline trimming cut 5 bases from V and 1 base from J; bases unmatched to any gene: 7. CDR3 residues: CAWARDRSSYEQYF. CDR3 bases: TGTGCCTGGGCGCGGGACAGGTCATCCTACGAGCAGTACTTC.

This sequence joins TRBV18 and TRBJ2-7; unclear D gene. The V end was cut by 3 bases, the J end by 3 bases, with 12 bases between. This CDR3 is 14 amino acids long. Germline V gene lookup returns CDR1 KGHSH and CDR2 LQKENI. CDR3 amino acids: CASSPLERFYEQYF. The CDR3 region has the DNA TGTGCCAGCTCACCGCTCGAGCGTTTCTACGAGCAGTACTTC. The complete variable domain, with remaining parts taken from reference TRBV18 and TRBJ2-7, reads NAGVMQNPRHLVRRRGQEARLRCSPMKGHSHVYWYRQLPEEGLKFMVYLQKENIIDESGMPKERFSAEFPKEGPSILRIQQVVRGDSAAYFCASSPLERFYEQYFGPGTRLTVT.

This sequence joins TRBV4-1 and TRBJ2-5, with D unresolved. The CDR3 loop spans 14 amino acids. CDR1 MGHRA and CDR2 YSYEKL come from the germline V gene. Trimming stripped 1 base from V and 5 bases from J, with 11 bases between. In DNA form, the CDR3 reads TGCGCCAGCAGCCAAGTCCAGGTGGCTGAGACCCAGTACTTC. Translated: CASSQVQVAETQYF.

The gene calls are TRBV13 and TRBJ2-7, with D perhaps TRBD2 (5 bases). Germline loops: CDR1 PRHDT, CDR2 FYEKMQ (reference sequence). This CDR3 contains 13 residues. Trimming left V 3 bases short and J 0 bases short, with 6 bases between. This chain's CDR3 is CASSFAGSYEQYF. The CDR3 nucleotides are TGTGCCAGCAGCTTTGCGGGCTCCTACGAGCAGTACTTC.

The rearrangement joins TRBV30 to TRBJ2-3, with D possibly TRBD2 on 7 matching bases. This CDR3 is built from 15 residues. Trimming cost V 8 bases and J 0 bases, with 18 bases left between them. Looked up from germline, CDR1 is GTSNPN and CDR2 is SVGIG (reference sequence). The CDR3 DNA reads TGTGCCCATGAGAGGGGGGGTGCTAGCACAGATACGCAGTATTTT. It specifies CAHERGGASTDTQYF.

This clone was recorded only once. This chain links TRBV7-9 with TRBJ1-1, with a possible D match to TRBD1 (6 bases). Germline V gene sequence: CDR1 SEHNR, CDR2 FQNEAQ (reference sequence). V dropped 4 bases and J dropped 1 base, with 10 bases sitting between them. The CDR3 totals 14 residues. The CDR3 sequence is CASSYYRENTEAFF. The CDR3 nucleotides are TGTGCCAGCAGCTACTACAGGGAGAACACTGAAGCTTTCTTT.

The chain links TRBV5-6 to TRBJ2-7; 12 nucleotides agree with TRBD2. Per the germline V gene, CDR1 is SGHDT and CDR2 is YYEEEE. The CDR3 has 16 amino acids. The J segment lost 5 bases and the V segment lost 0 bases, leaving 6 bases of the junction unmatched. The CDR3 sequence: CASSLGLAGARNEQYF. The CDR3 nucleotides read TGTGCCAGCAGCTTGGGACTAGCGGGAGCTCGGAACGAGCAGTACTTC.

This chain uses TRBV20-1 with TRBJ2-5; 9 positions match TRBD1. The V gene end was trimmed by 3 bases and the J gene end by 5 bases; junction bases not matched to a gene: 10. The length of the CDR3 is 15 residues. Germline lookup yields CDR1 DFQATT and CDR2 SNEGSKA (reference sequence). The CDR3 nucleotides read TGCAGTGCTAGTCGGACAGGGGCATATGGGGAGACCCAGTACTTC. Amino acid sequence: CSASRTGAYGETQYF.

In DNA form, the CDR3 reads TGCAGCGTTGAAGGTACAGACCGAAGCTCCTACGAGCAGTACTTC. It specifies CSVEGTDRSSYEQYF. The chain employs TRBV29-1 and TRBJ2-7; unclear D gene. Germline CDR1 and CDR2: SQVTM and ANQGSEA. V dropped 1 base and J dropped 0 bases, with 13 bases sitting between them. This CDR3 region has 15 residues.

The rearrangement links TRBV10-3 to TRBJ1-5; D is perhaps TRBD1 (6 bases). V was trimmed by 7 bases and J by 0 bases, leaving 7 bases between them. Germline loops: CDR1 ENHRY, CDR2 SYGVKD. CDR3 length: 13 residues. CDR3 nucleotide sequence: TGTGCCATCACAGGGGCTAGCAATCAGCCCCAGCATTTT. It specifies CAITGASNQPQHF.

The rearrangement links TRBV5-4 to TRBJ2-7; D is undetermined. CDR3 length equals 13 residues. The V end lost 4 bases, the J end lost 1 base, and 9 bases lay between the germline ends. The germline gives CDR1 SGHNT, CDR2 YYREEE (reference sequence). The CDR3: CASSPGSSYEQYF. The CDR3 DNA sequence: TGTGCCAGCAGCCCCGGGTCGTCCTACGAGCAGTACTTC.

J is TRBJ2-1 and V is TRBV11-2, with D perhaps TRBD2 (5 bases). CDR3 length: 14 residues. Germline values: CDR1 SGHAT, CDR2 FQNNGV. Trimming removed 4 bases from V and 5 bases from J, with 12 bases in between. The CDR3 loop reads CASSSGYGNNEQFF. As DNA, the CDR3 is TGTGCCAGCAGCTCGGGATACGGAAACAATGAGCAGTTCTTC.

The chain is built from TRBV24-1 and TRBJ2-2; a possible D gene is TRBD2 (5 bases). In germline, CDR1 is KGHDR, CDR2 SFDVKD. The CDR3 covers 14 residues. The germline V and J ends were trimmed by 12 bases and 3 bases, with 16 bases remaining between them. As DNA, the CDR3 is TGTGCCTCAACCCGGACTTTAGACACCGGGGAGCTGTTTTTT. It yields the protein CASTRTLDTGELFF.

For the CDR3, the DNA is TGTGCCTGGAGTGTTGGAGGTAGCGAGGAAGAGACCCAGTACTTC. Translation: CAWSVGGSEEETQYF. This sequence joins TRBV30 and TRBJ2-5, with D possibly matching TRBD2 (5 bases). The CDR3 length is 15 residues. The V end lost 0 bases, the J end lost 3 bases, and 14 bases lay between the germline ends. Per the germline V gene, CDR1 is GTSNPN and CDR2 is SVGIG (reference sequence).

This clone appeared once. The chain couples TRBV19 to TRBJ2-4, with D perhaps TRBD1 (5 bases). With 3 bases removed from V and 10 bases from J, the gap between germline ends came to 16 bases. There are 14 residues in the CDR3. Per the germline V gene, CDR1 is LNHDA and CDR2 is SQIVND (reference sequence). CDR3: CASSIRQGIPIQYF. For the CDR3, the DNA is TGTGCCAGTAGTATCAGGCAGGGAATCCCGATTCAGTACTTC.

This chain uses TRBV5-4 with TRBJ2-2, with D perhaps TRBD2 (7 bases). Germline lookup yields CDR1 SGHNT and CDR2 YYREEE (reference sequence). The ends were cut back, 3 bases at V and 7 bases at J, with 16 bases in the middle. This CDR3 spans 15 amino acids. The chain's CDR3 is CASSSPGGADGELFF. The CDR3, as DNA: TGTGCCAGCAGCTCTCCTGGGGGGGCGGACGGGGAGCTGTTTTTT.

This clone was picked up one time. This chain joins TRBV19 and TRBJ2-5; unclear D gene. V was trimmed by 4 bases and J by 1 base, leaving 10 bases between them. The CDR3 is made up of 14 amino acids. CDR1 and CDR2 (germline): LNHDA, SQIVND (reference sequence). Here the CDR3 DNA reads TGTGCCAGTAGTAGATCGTGGAGCCAAGAGACCCAGTACTTC. Translated: CASSRSWSQETQYF.

The J gene is TRBJ1-5, the V gene TRBV19, with TRBD1 identical over 10 bases. The CDR3 spans 17 residues. Trimming cost V 3 bases and J 0 bases; bases outside gene matches: 5. Per germline, CDR1 LNHDA and CDR2 SQIVND (reference sequence). CDR3 sequence reads: CASSMGQGLYSNQPQHF. CDR3 coding DNA: TGTGCCAGTAGTATGGGACAGGGGCTTTATAGCAATCAGCCCCAGCATTTT.

This clone was recorded a few times. The chain recombines TRBV15 with TRBJ1-5; tentatively, D is TRBD1 (5 bases). Trimming took off 5 bases at V and 7 bases at J, with 18 bases between the two ends. The CDR3 runs to 15 residues. Germline CDR1 is LNHNV and CDR2 is YYDKDF (reference sequence). The CDR3 DNA follows: TGTGCCACCAGCTGGGAAACAGGTTCATGGCAGCCCCAGCATTTT. Protein: CATSWETGSWQPQHF.

This sequence joins TRBV21-1 and TRBJ1-1; TRBD1, the table's D call, was not compared with the DNA. TRBV21-1 corresponds to a pseudogene. This CDR3 has 15 residues. The CDR3 DNA is TGTGCCAGGGGGACAAACCAGGGGGTGAACACTGAAGCTTTCTTT. Translated: CARGTNQGVNTEAFF.

The V call is TRBV4-2, the J call TRBJ2-2; perhaps TRBD2 as D (6 bases). CDR3 length: 16 amino acids. Between the trimmed V and J ends, which lost 5 bases and 1 base, there was a span of 14 bases. Germline V gives CDR1 LGHNA, CDR2 YNFKEQ. CDR3 sequence reads: CASSVRRAGNTGELFF. The CDR3 DNA sequence: TGTGCCAGCAGCGTAAGAAGAGCGGGGAACACCGGGGAGCTGTTTTTT.

CDR3 DNA: TGCGCCAGCAGCCCTCAGGCCTCCACTGAAGCTTTCTTT. It yields the protein CASSPQASTEAFF. V gene TRBV5-1 combines with J gene TRBJ1-1; D is unclear. Germline V CDR1 and CDR2: SGHRS, YFSETQ. The CDR3 covers 13 residues. V gave up 4 bases and J gave up 4 bases, with 11 bases separating them.

This chain uses TRBV10-1 with TRBJ2-3; D might be TRBD1 (7 bases). The V end lost 2 bases, the J end lost 5 bases, and 14 bases lay between the germline ends. The CDR3 is made up of 15 amino acids. The germline gives CDR1 WNHNN, CDR2 SYGVQD (reference sequence). The CDR3 DNA reads TGCGCCAGCAGTGAGGCAGGGGGGCTAAGAGATACGCAGTATTTT. This encodes CASSEAGGLRDTQYF.

At least ten counts were recorded for this clone. The CDR3 sequence: CASRAPGNEQFF. The CDR3 bases are TGTGCCAGCAGGGCCCCCGGGAATGAGCAGTTCTTC. The chain employs TRBV6-5 and TRBJ2-1; D not certain. CDR1 and CDR2 from the germline V gene are MNHEY and SVGAGI. V was cut by 6 bases and J by 7 bases, with 10 bases left in between. The CDR3 is 12 residues long.

The chain combines TRBV7-9 with TRBJ2-2; D may be TRBD1 (6 bases). Germline-derived CDR1 and CDR2 are SEHNR and FQNEAQ (reference sequence). Trimming took 1 base from V and 9 from J, leaving 12 bases between them. CDR3 length: 14 residues. This CDR3 is CASSLEQGNRELFF. CDR3 bases: TGTGCCAGCAGCTTAGAGCAGGGGAACCGGGAGCTGTTTTTT.

This chain joins TRBV24-1 and TRBJ1-5; D is undetermined. Per germline, CDR1 KGHDR and CDR2 SFDVKD. Trimming removed 5 bases from V and 6 bases from J, with 7 bases in between. The CDR3 runs 12 residues. The CDR3 bases are TGTGCCACCAGTGCGGGGAGTCAGCCCCAGCATTTT. This translates into CATSAGSQPQHF.

This CDR3 is CASSVAYGGGLETQYF. Here the CDR3 DNA reads TGTGCCAGCAGCGTCGCCTACGGTGGGGGGTTAGAGACCCAGTACTTC. V is TRBV9 and J is TRBJ2-5; D possibly corresponds to TRBD2 (6 bases). CDR3 length: 16 residues. Germline V gene sequence: CDR1 SGDLS, CDR2 YYNGEE. With 2 bases removed from V and 4 bases from J, the gap between germline ends came to 18 bases.